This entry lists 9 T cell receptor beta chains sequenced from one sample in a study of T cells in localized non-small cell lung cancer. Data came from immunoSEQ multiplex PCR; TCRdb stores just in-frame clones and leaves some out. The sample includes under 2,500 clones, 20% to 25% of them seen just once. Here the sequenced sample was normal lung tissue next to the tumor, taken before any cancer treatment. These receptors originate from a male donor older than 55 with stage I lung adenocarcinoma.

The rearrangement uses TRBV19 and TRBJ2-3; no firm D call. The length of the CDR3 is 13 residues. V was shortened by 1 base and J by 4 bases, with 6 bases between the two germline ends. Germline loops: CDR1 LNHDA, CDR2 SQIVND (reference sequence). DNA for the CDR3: TGTGCCAGTAGTATAGGGCTAGCAGATACGCAGTATTTT. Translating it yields CASSIGLADTQYF.

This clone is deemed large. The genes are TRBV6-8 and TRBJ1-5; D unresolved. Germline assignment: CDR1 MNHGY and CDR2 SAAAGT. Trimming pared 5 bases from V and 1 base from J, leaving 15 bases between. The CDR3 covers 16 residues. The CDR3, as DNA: TGTGCCAGCAGTCGCGGGGAGGGCCCGAGCAATCAGCCCCAGCATTTT. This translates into CASSRGEGPSNQPQHF.

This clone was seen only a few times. The CDR3 loop reads CASSFTGTGGSDTQYF. The CDR3 DNA sequence: TGTGCCAGCAGTTTTACCGGGACAGGGGGCTCAGATACGCAGTATTTT. This chain uses TRBV6-8 with TRBJ2-3, with 12 bases matching TRBD1. V dropped 4 bases and J dropped 4; count of bases not matched to a gene: 6. CDR3 length: 16 amino acids. The germline CDR1 and CDR2 sequences are MNHGY and SAAAGT.

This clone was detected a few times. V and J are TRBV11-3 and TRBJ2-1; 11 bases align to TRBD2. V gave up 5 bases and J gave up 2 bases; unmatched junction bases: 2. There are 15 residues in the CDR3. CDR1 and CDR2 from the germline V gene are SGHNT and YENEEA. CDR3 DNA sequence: TGTGCCAGCAGCCCACTAGCGGGGGCCTACAATGAGCAGTTCTTC. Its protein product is CASSPLAGAYNEQFF.

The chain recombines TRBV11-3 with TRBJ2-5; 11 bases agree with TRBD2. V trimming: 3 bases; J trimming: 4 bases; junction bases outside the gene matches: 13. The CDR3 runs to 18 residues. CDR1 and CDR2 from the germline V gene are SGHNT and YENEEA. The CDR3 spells CASSLYLSGGARRETQYF. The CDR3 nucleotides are TGTGCCAGCAGCTTGTATCTTAGCGGGGGGGCCCGGAGAGAGACCCAGTACTTC.

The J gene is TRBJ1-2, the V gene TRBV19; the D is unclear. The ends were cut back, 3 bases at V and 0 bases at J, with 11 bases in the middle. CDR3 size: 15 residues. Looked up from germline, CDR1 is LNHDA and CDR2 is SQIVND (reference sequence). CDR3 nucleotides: TGTGCCAGTAGTATTTCAAACCCCGCTAACTATGGCTACACCTTC. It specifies CASSISNPANYGYTF.

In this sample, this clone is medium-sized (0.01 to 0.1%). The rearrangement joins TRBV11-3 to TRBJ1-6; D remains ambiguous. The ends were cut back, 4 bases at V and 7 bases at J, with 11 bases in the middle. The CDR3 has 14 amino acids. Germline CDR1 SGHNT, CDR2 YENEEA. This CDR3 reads CASSSLSPNSPLHF. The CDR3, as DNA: TGTGCCAGCAGCTCCCTGAGTCCCAATTCACCCCTCCACTTT.

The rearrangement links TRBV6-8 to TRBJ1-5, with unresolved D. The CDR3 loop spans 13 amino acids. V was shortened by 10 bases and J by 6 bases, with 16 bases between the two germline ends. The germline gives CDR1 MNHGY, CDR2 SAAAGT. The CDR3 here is CATKGLQGQPQHF. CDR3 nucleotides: TGTGCCACCAAGGGCCTTCAAGGTCAGCCCCAGCATTTT.

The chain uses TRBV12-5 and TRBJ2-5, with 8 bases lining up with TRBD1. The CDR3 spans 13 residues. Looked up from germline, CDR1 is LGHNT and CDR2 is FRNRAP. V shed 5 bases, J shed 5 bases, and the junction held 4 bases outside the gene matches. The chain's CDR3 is CASGRTGGETQYF. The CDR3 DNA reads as TGTGCTAGTGGTCGCACAGGGGGGGAGACCCAGTACTTC. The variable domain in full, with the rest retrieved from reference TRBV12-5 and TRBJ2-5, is DARVTQTPRHKVTEMGQEVTMRCQPILGHNTVFWYRQTMMQGLELLAYFRNRAPLDDSGMPKDRFSAEMPDATLATLKIQPSEPRDSAVYFCASGRTGGETQYFGPGTRLLVL.